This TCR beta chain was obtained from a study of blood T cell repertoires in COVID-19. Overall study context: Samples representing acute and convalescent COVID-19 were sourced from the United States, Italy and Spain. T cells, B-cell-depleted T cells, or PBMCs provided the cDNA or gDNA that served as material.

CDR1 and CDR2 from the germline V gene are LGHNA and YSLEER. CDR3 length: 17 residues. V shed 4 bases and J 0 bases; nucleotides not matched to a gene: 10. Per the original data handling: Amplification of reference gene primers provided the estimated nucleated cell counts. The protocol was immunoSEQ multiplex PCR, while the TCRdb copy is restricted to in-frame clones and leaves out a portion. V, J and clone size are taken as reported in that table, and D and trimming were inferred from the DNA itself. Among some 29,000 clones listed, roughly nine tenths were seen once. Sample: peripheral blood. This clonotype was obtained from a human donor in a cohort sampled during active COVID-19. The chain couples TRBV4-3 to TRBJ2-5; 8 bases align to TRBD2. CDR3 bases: TGCGCCAGCAGCCCGGAGGTCGGCGGGGGGAACCAAGAGACCCAGTACTTC. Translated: CASSPEVGGGNQETQYF.